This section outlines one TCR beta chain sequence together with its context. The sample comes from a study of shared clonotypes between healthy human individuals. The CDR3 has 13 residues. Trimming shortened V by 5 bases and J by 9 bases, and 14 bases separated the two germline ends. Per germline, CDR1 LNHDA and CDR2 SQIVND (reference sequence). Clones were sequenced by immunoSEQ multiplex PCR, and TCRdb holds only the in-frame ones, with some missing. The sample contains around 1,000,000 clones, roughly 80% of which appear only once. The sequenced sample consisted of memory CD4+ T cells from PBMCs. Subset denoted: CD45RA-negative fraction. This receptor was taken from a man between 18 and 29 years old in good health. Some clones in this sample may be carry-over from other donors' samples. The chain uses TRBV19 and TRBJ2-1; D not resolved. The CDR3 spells CASSPYSPGEQFF. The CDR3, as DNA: TGTGCCAGTAGTCCGTATAGTCCCGGTGAGCAGTTCTTC.